This T cell receptor (beta chain) appears in the sequencing data of a study of early T cells in non-severe SARS-CoV-2 infection. Study details: The chains were unpaired, and the sequenced material was bulk RNA from unsorted whole blood. Whole-study findings and limits: In VDJdb matching, anti-spike CD8 responses were favored while private and CD4 specificities went missing.

This clonotype occurred a few times. Its antigen remains unidentified. Researchers attached unique molecular identifiers to individual cDNA molecules. TCRdb itself ran the 5' RACE reads through MiXCR, one entry per CDR3 protein. The sample lists tens of thousands of distinct CDR3 sequences, about 15% seen once, with 8% to 10% in the top ten. This CDR3 has 15 amino acids. Germline V gene sequence: CDR1 SQVTM, CDR2 ANQGSEA. Between the trimmed V and J ends, which lost 5 bases and 3 bases, there was a span of 16 bases. This receptor was taken from an adult who was a healthcare worker with PCR-confirmed SARS-CoV-2 infection or an uninfected control (not recorded which). The sequenced sample was whole blood, obtained at baseline. The chain recombines TRBV29-1 with TRBJ2-2; tentatively, D is TRBD1 or TRBD2 (5 bases each). The CDR3 bases are TGCAGCGTTACGGGGCCACGCCGAGACACCGGGGAGCTGTTTTTT. Protein: CSVTGPRRDTGELFF.